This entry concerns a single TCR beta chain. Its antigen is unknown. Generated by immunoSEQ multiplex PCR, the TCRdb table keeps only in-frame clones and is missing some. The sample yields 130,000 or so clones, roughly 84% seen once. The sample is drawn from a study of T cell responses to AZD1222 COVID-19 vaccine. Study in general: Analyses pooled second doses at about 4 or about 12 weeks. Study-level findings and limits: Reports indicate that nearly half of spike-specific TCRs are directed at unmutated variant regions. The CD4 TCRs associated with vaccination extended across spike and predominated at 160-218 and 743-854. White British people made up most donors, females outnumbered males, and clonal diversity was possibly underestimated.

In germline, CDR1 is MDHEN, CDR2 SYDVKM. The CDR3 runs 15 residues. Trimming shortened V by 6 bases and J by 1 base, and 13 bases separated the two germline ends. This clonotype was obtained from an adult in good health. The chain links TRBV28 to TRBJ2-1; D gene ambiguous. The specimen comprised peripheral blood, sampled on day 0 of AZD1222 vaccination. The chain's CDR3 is CASSPSVKSYNEQFF. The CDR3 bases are TGTGCCAGCAGCCCTTCCGTGAAGTCCTACAATGAGCAGTTCTTC. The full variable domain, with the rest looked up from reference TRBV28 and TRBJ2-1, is DVKVTQSSRYLVKRTGEKVFLECVQDMDHENMFWYRQDPGLGLRLIYFSYDVKMKEKGDIPEGYSVSREKKERFSLILESASTNQTSMYLCASSPSVKSYNEQFFGPGTRLTVL.